The TCR beta chain under discussion was sequenced for a study of blood T cell repertoires in COVID-19. Study overall: From T cells, B-cell-depleted T cells, or PBMCs came the material, which was cDNA or gDNA.

The CDR3 runs to 14 residues. Profiled with immunoSEQ multiplex PCR; TCRdb holds only in-frame clones, not every one. The sample has 45,000 to 55,000 clones, around 84% seen once. The sequencing input was peripheral blood. This TCR derives from a man aged 50 to 59 with acute or convalescent COVID-19. The V and J genes are TRBV21-1 and TRBJ1-4. TRBV21-1 is a pseudogene locus. CDR3 nucleotide sequence: TGTGCCAGCAGCAATAACCCCCGCCGAGGAAAACTGTTTTTT. Its protein is CASSNNPRRGKLFF.